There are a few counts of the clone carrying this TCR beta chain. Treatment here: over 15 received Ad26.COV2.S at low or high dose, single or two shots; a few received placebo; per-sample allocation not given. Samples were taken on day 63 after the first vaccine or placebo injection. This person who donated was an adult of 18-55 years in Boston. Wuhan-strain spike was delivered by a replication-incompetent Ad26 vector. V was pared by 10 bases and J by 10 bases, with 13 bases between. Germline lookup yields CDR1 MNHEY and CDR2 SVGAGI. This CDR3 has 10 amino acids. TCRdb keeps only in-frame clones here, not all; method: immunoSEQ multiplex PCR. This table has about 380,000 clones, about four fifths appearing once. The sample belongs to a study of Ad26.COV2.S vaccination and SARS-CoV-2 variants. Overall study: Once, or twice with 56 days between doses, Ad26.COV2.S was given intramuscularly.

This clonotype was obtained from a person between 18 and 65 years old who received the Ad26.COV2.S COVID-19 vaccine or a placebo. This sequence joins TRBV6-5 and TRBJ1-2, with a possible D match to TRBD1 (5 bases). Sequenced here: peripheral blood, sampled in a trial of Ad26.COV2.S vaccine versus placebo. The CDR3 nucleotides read TGTGCCACCCGGGACTACGACTACACCTTC. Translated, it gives CATRDYDYTF.